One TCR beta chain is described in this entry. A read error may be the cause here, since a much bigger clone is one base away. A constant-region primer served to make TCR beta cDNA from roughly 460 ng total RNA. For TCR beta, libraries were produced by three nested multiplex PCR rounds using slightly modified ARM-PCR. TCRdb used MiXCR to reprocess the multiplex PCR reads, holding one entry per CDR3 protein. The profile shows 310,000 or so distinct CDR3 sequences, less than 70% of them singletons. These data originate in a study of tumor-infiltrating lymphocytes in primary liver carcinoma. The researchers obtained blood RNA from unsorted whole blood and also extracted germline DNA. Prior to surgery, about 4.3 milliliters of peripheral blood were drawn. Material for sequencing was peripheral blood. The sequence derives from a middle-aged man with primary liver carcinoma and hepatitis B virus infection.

This CDR3 reads CAGKLTSGDAYNEQLF. CDR3 bases: TGTGCCGGCAAGTTGACTAGCGGTGATGCCTACAATGAGCAGCTCTTC. V gene TRBV6-1 combines with J gene TRBJ2-1, with 9 positions matching TRBD2. The CDR3 extends over 16 amino acids. Germline CDR1 MNHNS, CDR2 SASEGT.